The 18 T cell receptor beta chains below were found in one sample sequenced in a study of blood T cell repertoires in COVID-19 (dated by TCRdb to the early 2020s). The method behind the library was the immunoSEQ multiplex PCR assay. Held by TCRdb, this immuneACCESS table contains in-frame sequences only and omits some clones. Under half of the omission traces to an unresolved V gene where checked; the cause of the rest is unknown. The sample profile shows some 160,000 clones; approximately 84% of them were found once. The top ten clones comprise 2.5% to 3% of the sample. Source material: peripheral blood. These receptors were obtained from a woman over 75 with COVID-19, enrolled during active disease.

The rearrangement links TRBV18 to TRBJ1-6; a possible D gene is TRBD1 (5 bases). This CDR3 is built from 15 residues. Germline-derived CDR1 and CDR2 are KGHSH and LQKENI. The V and J ends lost 3 bases and 3 bases respectively, with 9 bases between them. The CDR3 is CASSPRTFYNSPLHF. DNA for the CDR3: TGTGCCAGCTCACCCCGGACATTCTATAATTCACCCCTCCACTTT.

CDR3 region: CATSAVTGGINEQFF. In nucleotides, the CDR3 is TGTGCCACCAGTGCTGTGACAGGGGGAATAAATGAGCAGTTCTTC. The genes are TRBV24-1 and TRBJ2-1; 9 bases match TRBD1. V lost 5 bases, J lost 7 bases, and 8 bases stayed unmatched. The CDR3 has 15 amino acids. Germline values: CDR1 KGHDR, CDR2 SFDVKD.

The chain employs TRBV18 and TRBJ2-5; 10 bases fit TRBD2. Germline V gene data show CDR1 as KGHSH and CDR2 as LQKENI. This CDR3 region has 18 residues. V dropped 2 bases and J dropped 3; count of bases not matched to a gene: 12. The CDR3 bases are TGTGCCAGCTCACCATATCATGGACTAGCGGAGTCCAAAGAGACCCAGTACTTC. Translation gives CASSPYHGLAESKETQYF. The variable domain in full, with the rest retrieved from reference TRBV18 and TRBJ2-5, is NAGVMQNPRHLVRRRGQEARLRCSPMKGHSHVYWYRQLPEEGLKFMVYLQKENIIDESGMPKERFSAEFPKEGPSILRIQQVVRGDSAAYFCASSPYHGLAESKETQYFGPGTRLLVL.

CDR3 sequence: CAISSGGSYEQYF. The CDR3 region has the DNA TGTGCCATCAGTTCCGGGGGCTCCTACGAGCAGTACTTC. The V and J genes are TRBV10-3 and TRBJ2-7, with D perhaps matching TRBD2 (6 bases). Trimming removed 5 bases at V and 0 bases at J, with 8 bases between. Germline CDR1 ENHRY, CDR2 SYGVKD. The CDR3 consists of 13 residues.

The chain couples TRBV7-9 to TRBJ2-2; D may be TRBD1 (6 bases). The V end was cut by 6 bases, the J end by 1 base, with 15 bases between. Germline V gene data show CDR1 as SEHNR and CDR2 as FQNEAQ (reference sequence). This CDR3 is 16 amino acids long. CDR3 sequence reads: CASSSRWGLNTGELFF. The CDR3 DNA sequence: TGTGCCAGCAGTTCAAGGTGGGGGCTGAACACCGGGGAGCTGTTTTTT.

The rearrangement joins TRBV7-8 to TRBJ1-2; the match to TRBD1 covers 7 bases. From germline, CDR1 is SGHVS and CDR2 FQNEAQ. The V and J ends lost 5 bases and 5 bases, in that order; junction bases with no gene match: 5. The length of the CDR3 is 13 residues. The CDR3 sequence is CASSQQGNYGYTF. As DNA, the CDR3 is TGTGCCAGCAGCCAACAGGGGAATTATGGCTACACCTTC. Variable domain in full (rest from reference TRBV7-8 and TRBJ1-2): GAGVSQSPRYKVAKRGQDVALRCDPISGHVSLFWYQQALGQGPEFLTYFQNEAQLDKSGLPSDRFFAERPEGSVSTLKIQRTQQEDSAVYLCASSQQGNYGYTFGSGTRLTVV.

The J gene is TRBJ2-7, the V gene TRBV29-1, with TRBD2 matching over 8 bases. The J segment lost 1 base and the V segment lost 6 bases, leaving 8 bases of the junction unmatched. The CDR3 length is 14 residues. CDR1 SQVTM and CDR2 ANQGSEA come from the germline V gene. The CDR3 loop reads CSVKTGTRSYEQYF. The CDR3, as DNA: TGCAGCGTCAAGACCGGGACTAGGTCCTACGAGCAGTACTTC.

Worth noting for this clone: The sample has other DNA sequences that encode this CDR3 too. This chain's CDR3 is CASSPQGDYGYTF. The CDR3 DNA reads as TGTGCCAGCAGTCCACAGGGTGACTATGGCTACACCTTC. The chain has TRBV6-5 and TRBJ1-2; D may be TRBD1 (6 bases). The V end lost 5 bases, the J end lost 3 bases, and 10 bases lay between the germline ends. Germline V gene sequence: CDR1 MNHEY, CDR2 SVGAGI. The CDR3 consists of 13 residues.

V usage is TRBV27 and J usage is TRBJ2-7; 8 nucleotides align to TRBD2. CDR1 is MNHEY and CDR2 is SMNVEV in the germline V gene (reference sequence). This CDR3 contains 13 residues. The V and J ends lost 2 bases and 5 bases, in that order; junction bases with no gene match: 2. The DNA of the CDR3 is TGTGCCAGCAGTTTAGGACTAGCTAACGAGCAGTACTTC. It codes for CASSLGLANEQYF.

V usage is TRBV7-9 and J usage is TRBJ1-6, with D tentatively TRBD1 (5 bases). CDR3 length: 17 amino acids. Germline V gene data show CDR1 as SEHNR and CDR2 as FQNEAQ (reference sequence). V was shortened by 8 bases and J by 9 bases, with 26 bases between the two germline ends. DNA of the CDR3: TGTGCCAGCTCGGCGTCTCCCCCCGGGCGCGGGGCTTCACCCCTCCACTTT. This sequence encodes CASSASPPGRGASPLHF. The variable domain in full, with the rest retrieved from reference TRBV7-9 and TRBJ1-6, is DTGVSQNPRHKITKRGQNVTFRCDPISEHNRLYWYRQTLGQGPEFLTYFQNEAQLEKSRLLSDRFSAERPKGSFSTLEIQRTEQGDSAMYLCASSASPPGRGASPLHFGNGTRLTVT.

The V and J genes are TRBV18 and TRBJ1-5, with D possibly being TRBD1 (6 bases). This CDR3 region has 15 residues. The V gene's germline CDR1 is KGHSH and CDR2 LQKENI. The germline V and J ends were trimmed by 2 bases and 3 bases, with 11 bases remaining between them. This CDR3 is CASSPSRQDNQPQHF. CDR3 sequence (DNA): TGTGCCAGCTCACCATCCCGACAGGACAATCAGCCCCAGCATTTT. The full variable domain, in which reference TRBV18 and TRBJ1-5 provide the parts outside the CDR3, is NAGVMQNPRHLVRRRGQEARLRCSPMKGHSHVYWYRQLPEEGLKFMVYLQKENIIDESGMPKERFSAEFPKEGPSILRIQQVVRGDSAAYFCASSPSRQDNQPQHFGDGTRLSIL.

The chain uses TRBV6-5 and TRBJ1-2; TRBD1 matches at 9 bases. J was trimmed by 6 bases and V by 5 bases; bases with no gene match: 7. The CDR3 consists of 14 residues. Germline V lookup: CDR1 MNHEY, CDR2 SVGAGI. The CDR3 loop reads CASSPQQGANGYTF. In DNA, the CDR3 is TGTGCCAGCAGTCCTCAACAGGGGGCAAATGGCTACACCTTC.

The genes are TRBV5-8 and TRBJ1-4; D is ambiguous. The CDR3 is 15 amino acids. Deletions cut 1 base from V and 6 bases from J, with 13 bases between. Germline-derived CDR1 and CDR2 are SGHTS and YDEGEE. CDR3 sequence reads: CASSLLPVGDEKLFF. In DNA, the CDR3 is TGTGCCAGCAGCTTGTTGCCTGTGGGCGATGAAAAACTGTTTTTT.

This clone has more than one count but fewer than ten. The V gene is TRBV7-9, the J gene TRBJ2-1; 13 bases are shared with TRBD2. V dropped 5 bases and J dropped 7; count of bases not matched to a gene: 11. Germline loops: CDR1 SEHNR, CDR2 FQNEAQ (reference sequence). The CDR3 consists of 17 residues. The CDR3 here is CASSTPGWGLAGNEQFF. As DNA, the CDR3 is TGTGCCAGCAGCACACCGGGTTGGGGACTAGCGGGGAATGAGCAGTTCTTC.

The genes are TRBV28 and TRBJ2-3, with D perhaps TRBD2 (6 bases). Germline assignment: CDR1 MDHEN and CDR2 SYDVKM. CDR3 size: 14 residues. V shed 4 bases and J shed 3 bases, with 11 bases lying between them. For the CDR3, the DNA is TGTGCCAGCAGTTCAGCGGGTACGACAGATACGCAGTATTTT. Protein: CASSSAGTTDTQYF.

This clone has just a few counts. The chain employs TRBV6-5 and TRBJ1-3; 7 nucleotides align to TRBD1. The CDR3 has 12 residues. Germline CDR1 MNHEY, CDR2 SVGAGI. Trimming at V came to 10 bases and at J to 3 bases, leaving 3 bases not matched to a gene. CDR3 protein: CATQGGGNTIYF. The DNA for the CDR3 is TGTGCCACCCAGGGGGGTGGAAACACCATATATTTT.

This clone was seen a handful of times. The chain uses TRBV3-1 (or the pseudogene TRBV3-2) and TRBJ2-3; perhaps TRBD1 as D (6 bases). With 3 bases removed from V and 3 bases from J, the gap between germline ends came to 7 bases. The CDR3 sequence is 13 residues long. The germline gives CDR1 LGHDT, CDR2 YNNKEL (reference sequence). The CDR3 here is CASSQRGTDTQYF. CDR3 bases: TGTGCCAGCAGCCAGAGGGGGACAGATACGCAGTATTTT.

CDR3 nucleotides: TGTGCCAGCAGCGTAGCGGGGTCTGTCTACAATGAGCAGTTCTTC. As protein: CASSVAGSVYNEQFF. The chain uses TRBV9 and TRBJ2-1, with D tentatively TRBD2 (5 bases). The CDR3 is made up of 15 amino acids. The germline V gene encodes CDR1 SGDLS and CDR2 YYNGEE. Deletions cut 0 bases from V and 3 bases from J, with 10 bases between.